The 3 T cell receptor beta chains in this list originate from one sample, sequenced in a study of T cells in Graves' hyperthyroidism and ophthalmopathy. RNA transcripts were the template for amplifying TCR beta CDR3 regions. HTBI primers drove first-round RT-PCR of the TCR CDR3. From the multiplex PCR reads, TCRdb called clonotypes with MiXCR, one entry per CDR3 protein. Of a few hundred thousand distinct CDR3 sequences in the sample, about an eighth were seen once. The sample was blood. Receptors originate from a woman aged 18-35 years with Graves' hyperthyroidism.

The V call is TRBV20-1, the J call TRBJ2-7; no clear D. There are 10 residues in the CDR3. Germline loops: CDR1 DFQATT, CDR2 SNEGSKA (reference sequence). V was clipped by 8 bases and J by 6 bases, with 11 bases between them. The CDR3 sequence: CSSFGVEQYF. CDR3 DNA sequence: TGCAGTTCCTTTGGAGTCGAGCAGTACTTC.

This clonotype has ten or more counts. The chain is built from TRBV12-5 and TRBJ1-2; 7 nucleotides align to TRBD1. Germline assignment: CDR1 LGHNT and CDR2 FRNRAP. This CDR3 has 11 residues. After removal of 5 bases from V and 14 bases from J, the junction contained 8 bases not matched to a gene. The CDR3 DNA reads as TGTGCTAGTGGTCGCGGACAGGCTCTAACCTTC. It specifies CASGRGQALTF.

The rearrangement uses TRBV5-1 and TRBJ2-5, with D perhaps TRBD1 (6 bases). Trimming pared 4 bases from V and 4 bases from J, leaving 17 bases between. Germline V gene sequence: CDR1 SGHRS, CDR2 YFSETQ. CDR3 length: 15 residues. The CDR3 nucleotides read TGCGCCAGCAGCACCTCCAGGGGCTGGGGAGAGACCCAGTACTTC. Translating it yields CASSTSRGWGETQYF.